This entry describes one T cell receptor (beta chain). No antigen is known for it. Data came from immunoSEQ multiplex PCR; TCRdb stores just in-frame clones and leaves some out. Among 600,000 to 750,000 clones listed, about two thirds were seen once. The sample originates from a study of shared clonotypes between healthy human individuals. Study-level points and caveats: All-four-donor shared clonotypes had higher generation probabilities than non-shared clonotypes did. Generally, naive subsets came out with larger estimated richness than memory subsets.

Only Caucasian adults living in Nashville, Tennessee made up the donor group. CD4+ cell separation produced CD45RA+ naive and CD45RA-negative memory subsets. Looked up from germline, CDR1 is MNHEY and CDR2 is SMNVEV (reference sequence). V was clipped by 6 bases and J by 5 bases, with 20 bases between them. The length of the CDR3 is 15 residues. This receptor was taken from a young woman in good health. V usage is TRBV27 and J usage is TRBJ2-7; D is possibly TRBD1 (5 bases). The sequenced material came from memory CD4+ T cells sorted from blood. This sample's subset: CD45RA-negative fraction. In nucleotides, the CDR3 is TGTGCCAGCAGCGCCCTAGGGGAAGCGTCGCACGAGCAGTACTTC. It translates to CASSALGEASHEQYF.